A single sample is the source of the 29 T cell receptor beta chains below, sequenced in a study of T cells in localized non-small cell lung cancer. Generated by immunoSEQ multiplex PCR, the TCRdb table keeps only in-frame clones and is missing some. Of roughly 15,000 clones listed, roughly 85% were seen once; the top ten hold 24%. The material sequenced was peripheral blood, taken before any cancer treatment. The receptors were sampled from an older female donor with stage I squamous cell lung carcinoma.

This rearrangement joins TRBV29-1 to TRBJ2-1; D is uncertain. The CDR3 is 13 residues long. V was trimmed by 6 bases and J by 6 bases, leaving 15 bases between them. Germline V gene lookup returns CDR1 SQVTM and CDR2 ANQGSEA. The CDR3, as DNA: TGCAGCGTCACACCTGGATGGGGCAATGAGCAGTTCTTC. Its protein product is CSVTPGWGNEQFF.

The rearrangement joins TRBV13 to TRBJ2-7; 9 nucleotides agree with TRBD1. CDR1 and CDR2 from the germline V gene are PRHDT and FYEKMQ (reference sequence). V dropped 5 bases and J dropped 3; count of bases not matched to a gene: 11. The CDR3 runs 16 residues. The CDR3 reads CASSQRQGERVYEQYF. In DNA, the CDR3 is TGTGCCAGCAGCCAGAGACAGGGGGAGAGGGTCTACGAGCAGTACTTC.

The chain couples TRBV4-3 to TRBJ2-1, with 9 nucleotides matching TRBD1. The germline V gene has CDR1 LGHNA and CDR2 YSLEER. Germline trimming cut 3 bases from V and 1 base from J; bases unmatched to any gene: 7. The CDR3 spans 17 residues. CDR3 loop: CASSQDNRGLSYNEQFF. DNA for the CDR3: TGCGCCAGCAGCCAGGATAACAGGGGGCTGTCCTACAATGAGCAGTTCTTC.

This clone has more than one count but fewer than ten. The chain employs TRBV30 and TRBJ2-2; D is perhaps TRBD2 (6 bases). Trimming took 7 bases from V and 0 from J, leaving 15 bases between them. There are 15 residues in the CDR3. Germline CDR1 GTSNPN, CDR2 SVGIG (reference sequence). The CDR3 region has the DNA TGTGCCTCCCGGGGTGGCGGGACGAACACCGGGGAGCTGTTTTTT. Protein sequence: CASRGGGTNTGELFF.

CDR3 DNA: TGTGCCAGTAGCCCCGGACAGCAGAACACTGAAGCTTTCTTT. It is translated as CASSPGQQNTEAFF. This rearrangement joins TRBV19 to TRBJ1-1, with TRBD1 as a possible D gene (6 bases). V dropped 6 bases and J dropped 1 base, with 12 bases sitting between them. Germline loops: CDR1 LNHDA, CDR2 SQIVND (reference sequence). This CDR3 is 14 amino acids long.

This clone showed up just once. The V and J genes are TRBV29-1 and TRBJ2-3; tentative D call: TRBD1 (6 bases). Germline V gene sequence: CDR1 SQVTM, CDR2 ANQGSEA. The V gene lost 7 bases and the J gene lost 3 bases, with 17 bases spanning the gap. The CDR3 sequence is 14 residues long. The CDR3 protein is CSGAKGGSTDTQYF. The CDR3 DNA is TGCAGCGGGGCGAAAGGGGGTTCAACAGATACGCAGTATTTT.

This rearrangement joins TRBV15 to TRBJ2-4, with 9 bases identical to TRBD1. This CDR3 comprises 14 residues. The V segment lost 5 bases and the J segment 6 bases; nucleotides outside the gene matches: 5. Per the germline V gene, CDR1 is LNHNV and CDR2 is YYDKDF (reference sequence). The CDR3 sequence: CATSGGTGLNIQYF. CDR3 coding DNA: TGTGCCACCAGCGGGGGGACAGGGCTAAACATTCAGTACTTC.

The chain combines TRBV28 with TRBJ2-2, with 8 positions matching TRBD1. Germline CDR1 is MDHEN and CDR2 is SYDVKM. The CDR3 extends over 15 amino acids. V lost 2 bases, J lost 6 bases, and 5 bases stayed unmatched. The CDR3: CASSLSPGGAGELFF. The CDR3 DNA is TGTGCCAGCAGTTTAAGCCCAGGGGGCGCCGGGGAGCTGTTTTTT.

The V gene is TRBV13, the J gene TRBJ2-7; 10 positions agree with TRBD2. V was clipped by 2 bases and J by 7 bases; unmatched bases: 11. The CDR3 contains 16 residues. Germline V CDR1 and CDR2: PRHDT, FYEKMQ (reference sequence). The CDR3 protein is CASSLRGASGSGEQYF. The CDR3, as DNA: TGTGCCAGCAGCTTAAGAGGGGCTAGCGGGAGTGGGGAGCAGTACTTC.

In nucleotides, the CDR3 is TGCGCCAGCAGTGAGCCTCCGACGCGGGGGAGCACCGGGGAGCTGTTTTTT. Residues: CASSEPPTRGSTGELFF. V and J are TRBV10-2 and TRBJ2-2, with 7 bases aligning to TRBD2. The CDR3 is made up of 17 amino acids. CDR1 WSHSY and CDR2 SAAADI come from the germline V gene. V lost 2 bases and J lost 4; bases outside the gene matches: 10.

The chain is built from TRBV2 and TRBJ1-1; D perhaps matches TRBD1 (5 bases). Germline lookup yields CDR1 SNHLY and CDR2 FYNNEI. Trimming left V 6 bases short and J 0 bases short, with 8 bases between. There are 13 residues in the CDR3. CDR3: CASRKGVNTEAFF. The CDR3, as DNA: TGTGCCAGCAGGAAAGGGGTGAACACTGAAGCTTTCTTT.

The V call is TRBV28, the J call TRBJ1-6; D uncertain. The germline V gene has CDR1 MDHEN and CDR2 SYDVKM. The CDR3 loop spans 14 amino acids. V lost 3 bases and J lost 5, with 8 bases in between. Here the CDR3 reads CASSFGLNNSPLHF. CDR3 in DNA: TGTGCCAGCAGTTTCGGGCTGAATAATTCACCCCTCCACTTT.

V gene TRBV30 combines with J gene TRBJ1-2; 12 positions agree with TRBD1. This CDR3 comprises 17 residues. CDR1 and CDR2 (germline): GTSNPN, SVGIG (reference sequence). Unmatched junction bases numbered 11, after V lost 4 bases and J lost 2 bases. This CDR3 is CAWNPAPGQGANYGYTF. In DNA, the CDR3 is TGTGCCTGGAACCCAGCACCGGGACAGGGGGCGAACTATGGCTACACCTTC. Complete variable domain (other parts from reference TRBV30 and TRBJ1-2): SQTIHQWPATLVQPVGSPLSLECTVEGTSNPNLYWYRQAAGRGLQLLFYSVGIGQISSEVPQNLSASRPQDRQFILSSKKLLLSDSGFYLCAWNPAPGQGANYGYTFGSGTRLTVV.

The rearrangement links TRBV9 to TRBJ1-1; D gene unclear. V was trimmed by 4 bases and J by 1 base, leaving 11 bases between them. Germline-derived CDR1 and CDR2 are SGDLS and YYNGEE. This CDR3 has 14 amino acids. The CDR3 DNA is TGTGCCAGCAGCCCTAGCTATGGGAACACTGAAGCTTTCTTT. Translating it yields CASSPSYGNTEAFF.

The chain is built from TRBV2 and TRBJ2-2, with 7 nucleotides matching TRBD1. With V trimmed by 8 bases and J by 2 bases, 8 bases remained unmatched. This CDR3 has 15 residues. Germline V gene lookup returns CDR1 SNHLY and CDR2 FYNNEI. The CDR3 region has the DNA TGTGCCAGCTGCTACGGGACAGTCAACACCGGGGAGCTGTTTTTT. It translates to CASCYGTVNTGELFF.

This clone has just one count. V usage is TRBV2 and J usage is TRBJ1-4; D remains ambiguous. The germline V gene encodes CDR1 SNHLY and CDR2 FYNNEI. V was clipped by 9 bases and J by 5 bases, with 13 bases between them. The CDR3 consists of 13 residues. The CDR3 region is CASRTDFNEKLFF. CDR3 nucleotides: TGTGCCAGTAGGACGGACTTCAATGAAAAACTGTTTTTT.

This clone was detected only a few times. The chain couples TRBV27 to TRBJ1-1; the D gene is possibly TRBD1 (6 bases). The CDR3 runs 14 residues. Germline CDR1 MNHEY, CDR2 SMNVEV (reference sequence). Trimming removed 8 bases from V and 5 bases from J, with 18 bases in between. In DNA form, the CDR3 reads TGTGCCAGCGCTTTTGGGGGAGGGGGGACTGAAGCTTTCTTT. Protein product: CASAFGGGGTEAFF.

The rearrangement links TRBV2 to TRBJ2-1; a possible D gene is TRBD1 (6 bases). Trimming took 6 bases from V and 1 from J, leaving 10 bases between them. The CDR3 extends over 14 amino acids. Per the germline V gene, CDR1 is SNHLY and CDR2 is FYNNEI. The CDR3 DNA follows: TGTGCCAGCAGGGCCCAGGGGTCCTACAATGAGCAGTTCTTC. Encoded protein: CASRAQGSYNEQFF.

This rearrangement joins TRBV7-8 to TRBJ2-5; D unclear. Trimming cost V 2 bases and J 1 base, with 14 bases left between them. The CDR3 consists of 16 residues. Germline loops: CDR1 SGHVS, CDR2 FQNEAQ. CDR3 loop: CASSLFGDSAQETQYF. In DNA, the CDR3 is TGTGCCAGCAGCTTATTTGGAGACTCGGCCCAAGAGACCCAGTACTTC.

The chain employs TRBV7-9 and TRBJ2-1, with TRBD2 identical over 10 bases. CDR3 length equals 14 residues. Germline CDR1 reads SEHNR; CDR2 reads FQNEAQ (reference sequence). V lost 8 bases, J lost 9 bases, and 10 bases stayed unmatched. CDR3 coding DNA: TGTGCCAGCCGTTCCCTAGCGGGAGAGGGTGAGCAGTTCTTC. Translation gives CASRSLAGEGEQFF.

By share of the sample, this clone is medium-sized. This chain links TRBV4-1 with TRBJ1-4; maybe TRBD1 (6 bases). The CDR3 is 15 amino acids. Trimming removed 4 bases from V and 8 bases from J, with 17 bases in between. Germline V gene lookup returns CDR1 MGHRA and CDR2 YSYEKL. CDR3 region: CASSPRGRGVEKLFF. CDR3 bases: TGCGCCAGCAGCCCCCGGGGTAGGGGGGTAGAAAAACTGTTTTTT.

The chain employs TRBV5-4 and TRBJ2-2; 7 bases are shared with TRBD1. The trim removed 1 base at V and 4 bases at J, leaving 4 bases unmatched. CDR3 length: 15 amino acids. CDR1 SGHNT and CDR2 YYREEE come from the germline V gene (reference sequence). The CDR3 DNA follows: TGTGCCAGCAGCTTGTGGACAGGACTCACCGGGGAGCTGTTTTTT. Residues: CASSLWTGLTGELFF. Full variable domain (rest looked up from reference TRBV5-4 and TRBJ2-2): ETGVTQSPTHLIKTRGQQVTLRCSSQSGHNTVSWYQQALGQGPQFIFQYYREEENGRGNFPPRFSGLQFPNYSSELNVNALELDDSALYLCASSLWTGLTGELFFGEGSRLTVL.

The chain has TRBV5-1 and TRBJ2-5, with D unresolved. The V end was cut by 4 bases, the J end by 1 base, with 11 bases between. Germline CDR1 SGHRS, CDR2 YFSETQ. This CDR3 spans 14 amino acids. The CDR3 loop reads CASSRRPPQETQYF. The DNA for the CDR3 is TGCGCCAGCAGCCGACGGCCTCCCCAAGAGACCCAGTACTTC.

This clone was recorded once. The chain has TRBV11-2 and TRBJ1-2; tentatively, D is TRBD1 (6 bases). CDR1 is SGHAT, CDR2 FQNNGV, per germline. CDR3 length equals 12 residues. V was clipped by 5 bases and J by 8 bases, with 12 bases between them. CDR3 in DNA: TGTGCCAGCAGCCTCCTCAGGGGAGGCTACACCTTC. Protein product: CASSLLRGGYTF.

This clone was recorded only once. The chain carries TRBV7-8 and TRBJ2-5, with TRBD1 identical over 9 bases. Losses at the gene ends were 4 bases for V and 3 bases for J; bases not matched to a gene: 6. The CDR3 has 15 residues. Germline assignment: CDR1 SGHVS and CDR2 FQNEAQ. CDR3 coding DNA: TGTGCCAGCAGCTCCCCCCGGACAGGGGAAGAGACCCAGTACTTC. This translates into CASSSPRTGEETQYF.

This chain links TRBV28 with TRBJ1-5; 7 bases are a match to TRBD1. The CDR3 loop spans 14 amino acids. The germline CDR1 and CDR2 sequences are MDHEN and SYDVKM. With V trimmed by 6 bases and J by 7 bases, 9 bases remained unmatched. DNA for the CDR3: TGTGCCAGCAGCCTGCAGGGGGAGGGGCAGCCCCAGCATTTT. This encodes CASSLQGEGQPQHF.

CDR3 in amino acids: CASSSGQLNTEAFF. CDR3 sequence (DNA): TGTGCCAGCAGCTCGGGACAGCTGAACACTGAAGCTTTCTTT. V and J are TRBV4-2 and TRBJ1-1, with 7 bases matching TRBD1. Germline CDR1 and CDR2: LGHNA and YNFKEQ. The CDR3 consists of 14 residues. The trim removed 5 bases at V and 0 bases at J, leaving 3 bases unmatched.

This clone showed up just once. The genes are TRBV6-1 and TRBJ2-7; TRBD2 agrees at 7 bases. The J segment lost 1 base and the V segment lost 9 bases, leaving 9 bases of the junction unmatched. CDR3 size: 14 residues. CDR1 is MNHNS and CDR2 is SASEGT in the germline V gene. CDR3 residues: CASQLGRGSYEQYF. In nucleotides, the CDR3 is TGTGCCAGTCAATTGGGGCGGGGGTCCTACGAGCAGTACTTC.

This clone came up a few times. Other DNA sequences in the same sample also yield this CDR3. The chain employs TRBV19 and TRBJ2-1; 7 bases are a match to TRBD1. J lost 2 bases, V lost 3 bases, and 4 bases had no gene match. The CDR3 extends over 15 amino acids. Germline CDR1 and CDR2: LNHDA and SQIVND (reference sequence). CDR3: CASSIVTGPYNEQFF. Written as DNA, the CDR3 is TGTGCCAGTAGTATCGTGACAGGGCCCTACAATGAGCAGTTCTTC.